Included here is one T cell receptor (beta chain) sequence, with context. The table came from immunoSEQ multiplex PCR; TCRdb's copy has only in-frame clones and leaves some out. The profile covers about 100,000 clones, with 90% to 95% appearing a single time and 0.34% taken by the ten largest. This entry is derived from a study of technical replicates of blood from a few donors. The CDR3 loop spans 12 amino acids. Deletions cut 5 bases from V and 5 bases from J, with 9 bases between. In germline, CDR1 is MNHEY, CDR2 SVGAGI. Source material: T cells isolated from PBMCs. The sequence came from a human donor in good health. The chain recombines TRBV6-5 with TRBJ1-2; no reliable D call. Written as DNA, the CDR3 is TGTGCCAGCAGTAATACAAGATATGGCTACACCTTC. Its translation is CASSNTRYGYTF.